The 12 T cell receptor beta chains listed next were all sequenced from one sample in a study of blood T cell repertoires in COVID-19. Profiled with immunoSEQ multiplex PCR; TCRdb holds only in-frame clones, not every one. Here the sample spans roughly 100,000 clones, approximately 90% being singletons. Source material: peripheral blood. These receptors were collected from a woman of 80 years or more with acute or convalescent COVID-19.

The chain links TRBV7-9 to TRBJ2-7; the D gene is possibly TRBD2 (5 bases). Germline assignment: CDR1 SEHNR and CDR2 FQNEAQ (reference sequence). V shed 5 bases and J shed 1 base, with 12 bases lying between them. This CDR3 spans 14 amino acids. As DNA, the CDR3 is TGTGCCAGCAGCCCCACGGGGATATCCTACGAGCAGTACTTC. The encoded protein is CASSPTGISYEQYF.

The chain uses TRBV12-3 or TRBV12-4 and TRBJ1-2, with D uncertain. The CDR3 has 13 residues. Trimming pared 6 bases from V and 6 bases from J, leaving 14 bases between. The CDR3 nucleotides are TGTGCCAGCAGCCGCAACCGGGAGCATGGCTACACCTTC. It specifies CASSRNREHGYTF.

The genes are TRBV30 and TRBJ2-1, with a possible D match to TRBD2 (5 bases). Germline values: CDR1 GTSNPN, CDR2 SVGIG (reference sequence). Trimming pared 3 bases from V and 6 bases from J, leaving 12 bases between. CDR3 size: 13 residues. The CDR3: CAWRRAPANEQFF. In DNA, the CDR3 is TGTGCCTGGAGGCGGGCTCCGGCCAATGAGCAGTTCTTC.

The sample holds one count of this clone. This chain connects TRBV2 to TRBJ2-7, with TRBD1 matching 7 bases. Per the germline V gene, CDR1 is SNHLY and CDR2 is FYNNEI. The CDR3 spans 12 residues. With 6 bases clipped from V and 6 bases from J, the junction kept 5 bases outside the gene matches. CDR3 protein: CASRGDRGEQYF. CDR3 in DNA: TGTGCCAGCAGGGGGGACAGAGGCGAGCAGTACTTC.

Notes on this clone: Other nucleotide sequences from this sample produce the same CDR3. The chain has TRBV12-3 or TRBV12-4 and TRBJ1-2; D is unresolved. This CDR3 comprises 12 residues. Trimming pared 9 bases from V and 2 bases from J, leaving 10 bases between. Written as DNA, the CDR3 is TGTGCCAGTTCCCGCGGAAACTATGGCTACACCTTC. Its protein is CASSRGNYGYTF.

J is TRBJ2-5 and V is TRBV7-7; tentatively, D is TRBD2 (6 bases). The CDR3 is made up of 15 amino acids. Deletions cut 1 base from V and 4 bases from J, with 13 bases between. Germline V gene data show CDR1 as SSHAT and CDR2 as FNYEAQ (reference sequence). The CDR3 protein is CASSLVGRGGETQYF. As DNA, the CDR3 is TGTGCCAGCAGCTTAGTAGGGCGGGGCGGAGAGACCCAGTACTTC.

This sequence joins TRBV14 and TRBJ1-2; D may be TRBD1 (5 bases). Looked up from germline, CDR1 is SGHDN and CDR2 is FVKESK. The CDR3 length is 13 residues. The germline V and J ends were trimmed by 10 bases and 2 bases, with 14 bases remaining between them. CDR3 amino acids: CATSARGNYGYTF. The DNA of the CDR3 is TGTGCCACCTCGGCCCGGGGGAACTATGGCTACACCTTC.

This chain connects TRBV21-1 to TRBJ1-1. TRBV21-1 is a known pseudogene. The CDR3 has 17 amino acids. The CDR3, as DNA: TGTGCCAGCAGCAATGTCTTGGGAGTCTTTCCAGGCACTGAAGCTTTCTTT. Amino acids: CASSNVLGVFPGTEAFF.

V is TRBV3-1 (or the pseudogene TRBV3-2) and J is TRBJ2-7; 11 bases are shared with TRBD2. The junction had 21 bases not matched to a gene; V was cut back by 2 bases and J by 6 bases. The CDR3 covers 20 residues. Germline assignment: CDR1 LGHDT and CDR2 YNNKEL (reference sequence). This chain's CDR3 is CASSQPTETGTSGSFLEQYF. DNA of the CDR3: TGTGCCAGCAGCCAACCTACAGAGACCGGGACTAGCGGTTCCTTTCTCGAGCAGTACTTC.

This clone has a handful of counts. The CDR3 is CASSSRIRVGASEQYF. The CDR3 DNA reads as TGTGCCAGCAGCTCCCGTATCAGGGTAGGAGCGTCCGAGCAGTACTTC. This chain joins TRBV7-2 and TRBJ2-7, with D perhaps TRBD1 (5 bases). The V end lost 4 bases, the J end lost 6 bases, and 22 bases lay between the germline ends. Germline V CDR1 and CDR2: SGHTA, FQGNSA. The CDR3 runs to 16 residues.

The rearrangement links TRBV5-1 to TRBJ2-1, with 9 bases identical to TRBD2. The CDR3 is 15 amino acids. Germline loops: CDR1 SGHRS, CDR2 YFSETQ. Trimming cost V 2 bases and J 3 bases; bases outside gene matches: 3. The CDR3 protein is CASSFTSGFYNEQFF. For the CDR3, the DNA is TGCGCCAGCAGCTTTACTAGCGGGTTCTACAATGAGCAGTTCTTC.

This clone was counted a few times. The genes are TRBV24-1 and TRBJ2-7; D perhaps matches TRBD1 (5 bases). Germline V gene lookup returns CDR1 KGHDR and CDR2 SFDVKD. The CDR3 is 12 residues long. V shed 1 base and J shed 8 bases, with 8 bases lying between them. CDR3 sequence: CATSDFSGKQYF. The CDR3 DNA reads TGTGCCACCAGTGATTTTTCAGGGAAGCAGTACTTC.